This TCR beta chain was sequenced during a study of OX40 agonist ivuxolimab in advanced cancers. Study-level findings and limits: On average, CD8+ T cells had more expanded clones than CD4+.

Sequencing used immunoSEQ multiplex PCR; TCRdb keeps in-frame clones, though not all of them. The table lists more than 75,000 clones, 85% of them singletons, with about 0.22% in the top ten. In regard to this clone: The target antigen is unknown.

V shed 4 bases and J shed 0 bases, with 11 bases lying between them. In germline, CDR1 is SGHRS, CDR2 YFSETQ. This CDR3 contains 15 residues. Sequenced here: CD4+ or CD8+ T cells sorted from blood, sampled in a trial of the OX40 agonist ivuxolimab. The chain has TRBV5-1 and TRBJ2-1; no reliable D call. The sequence was obtained from an adult with an advanced solid tumor such as melanoma, head and neck, liver or kidney cancer. CDR3 bases: TGCGCCAGCAGCGCCGACCCTAGCTCCTACAATGAGCAGTTCTTC. It specifies CASSADPSSYNEQFF.